Sequencing of this TCR beta chain was carried out in a study of control samples from healthy donors and cancer patients. This clone was counted only a few times. The V gene's germline CDR1 is KGHSH and CDR2 LQKENI. Trimming stripped 3 bases from V and 6 bases from J, with 9 bases between. The CDR3 covers 13 residues. Some clones are missing from TCRdb's copy, which holds only in-frame ones; the method was immunoSEQ multiplex PCR. The sample shows tens of thousands of clones, around 70% of them seen only once. The chain employs TRBV18 and TRBJ2-1, with a tentative D call TRBD2 (5 bases). This TCR came from a male donor with melanoma. Sequences were obtained from formalin-fixed, paraffin-embedded tissue. CDR3 nucleotide sequence: TGTGCCAGCTCACCCGGACTGTTCAATGAGCAGTTCTTC. Protein: CASSPGLFNEQFF.